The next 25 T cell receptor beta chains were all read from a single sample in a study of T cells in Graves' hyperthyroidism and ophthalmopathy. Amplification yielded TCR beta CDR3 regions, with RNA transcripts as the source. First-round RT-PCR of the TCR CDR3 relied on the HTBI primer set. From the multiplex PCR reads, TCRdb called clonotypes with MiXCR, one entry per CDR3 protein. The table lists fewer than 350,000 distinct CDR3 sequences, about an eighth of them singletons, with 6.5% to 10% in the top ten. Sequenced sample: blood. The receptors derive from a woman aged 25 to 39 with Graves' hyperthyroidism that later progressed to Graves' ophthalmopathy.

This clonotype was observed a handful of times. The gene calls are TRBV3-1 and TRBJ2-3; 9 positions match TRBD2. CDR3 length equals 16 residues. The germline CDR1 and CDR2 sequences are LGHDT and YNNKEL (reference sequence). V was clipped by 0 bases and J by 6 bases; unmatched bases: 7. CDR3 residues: CASSQDLGTSWDTQYF. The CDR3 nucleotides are TGTGCCAGCAGCCAAGATTTAGGGACTAGCTGGGATACGCAGTATTTT.

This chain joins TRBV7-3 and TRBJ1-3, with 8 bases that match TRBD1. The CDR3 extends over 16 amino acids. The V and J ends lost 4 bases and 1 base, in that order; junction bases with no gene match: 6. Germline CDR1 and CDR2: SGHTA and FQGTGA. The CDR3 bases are TGTGCCAGCAGCTCGACAGGGGCCGAATCTGGAAACACCATATATTTT. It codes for CASSSTGAESGNTIYF. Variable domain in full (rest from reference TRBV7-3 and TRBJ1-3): GAGVSQTPSNKVTEKGKYVELRCDPISGHTALYWYRQSLGQGPEFLIYFQGTGAADDSGLPNDRFFAVRPEGSVSTLKIQRTERGDSAVYLCASSSTGAESGNTIYFGEGSWLTVV.

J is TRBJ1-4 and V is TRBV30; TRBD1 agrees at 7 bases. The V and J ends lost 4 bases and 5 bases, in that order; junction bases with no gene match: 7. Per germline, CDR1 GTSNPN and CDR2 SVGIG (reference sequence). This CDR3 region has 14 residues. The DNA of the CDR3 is TGTGCCTGGACCTCGACAGGGAAGAATGAAAAACTGTTTTTT. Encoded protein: CAWTSTGKNEKLFF.

In DNA form, the CDR3 reads TGTGCCAGCATCCTGGGGAAGGCGAACACTGAAGCTTTCTTT. Translation gives CASILGKANTEAFF. The V gene is TRBV6-2 or TRBV6-3, the J gene TRBJ1-1; D ambiguous. Germline CDR1 MNHEY, CDR2 SVGEGT. The V end was cut by 7 bases, the J end by 1 base, with 13 bases between. The CDR3 is 14 amino acids.

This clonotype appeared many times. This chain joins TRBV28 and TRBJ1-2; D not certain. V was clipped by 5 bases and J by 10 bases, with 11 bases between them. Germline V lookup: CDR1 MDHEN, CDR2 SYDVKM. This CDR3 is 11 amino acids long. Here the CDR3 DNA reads TGTGCCAGCAGTGCTGGGTTCGACTACACCTTC. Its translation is CASSAGFDYTF.

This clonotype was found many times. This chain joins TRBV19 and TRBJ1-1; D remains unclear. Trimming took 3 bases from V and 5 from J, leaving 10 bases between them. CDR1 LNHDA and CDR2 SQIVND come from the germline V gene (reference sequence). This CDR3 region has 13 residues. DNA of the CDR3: TGTGCCAGTAGTATGCCGGGAACAACTGAAGCTTTCTTT. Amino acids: CASSMPGTTEAFF.

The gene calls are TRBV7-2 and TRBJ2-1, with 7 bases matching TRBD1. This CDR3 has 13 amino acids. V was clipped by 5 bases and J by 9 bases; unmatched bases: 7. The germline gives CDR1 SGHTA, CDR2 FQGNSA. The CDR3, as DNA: TGTGCCAGCAGCATGGCCGGGACAGTTGAGCAGTTCTTC. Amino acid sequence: CASSMAGTVEQFF. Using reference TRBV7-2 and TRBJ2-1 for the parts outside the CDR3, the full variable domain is GAGVSQSPSNKVTEKGKDVELRCDPISGHTALYWYRQSLGQGLEFLIYFQGNSAPDKSGLPSDRFSAERTGGSVSTLTIQRTQQEDSAVYLCASSMAGTVEQFFGPGTRLTVL.

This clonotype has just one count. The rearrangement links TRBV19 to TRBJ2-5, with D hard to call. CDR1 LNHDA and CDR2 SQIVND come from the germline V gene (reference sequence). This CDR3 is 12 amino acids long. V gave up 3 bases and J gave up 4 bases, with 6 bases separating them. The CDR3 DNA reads TGTGCCAGTAGTATGGGTATAGAGACCCAGTACTTC. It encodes CASSMGIETQYF.

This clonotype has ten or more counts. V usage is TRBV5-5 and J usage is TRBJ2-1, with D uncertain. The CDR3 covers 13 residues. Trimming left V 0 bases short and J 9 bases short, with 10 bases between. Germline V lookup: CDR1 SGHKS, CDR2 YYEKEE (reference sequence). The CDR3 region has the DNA TGTGCCAGCAGCTTGGTGGTCGCCGGTGAGCAGTTCTTC. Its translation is CASSLVVAGEQFF.

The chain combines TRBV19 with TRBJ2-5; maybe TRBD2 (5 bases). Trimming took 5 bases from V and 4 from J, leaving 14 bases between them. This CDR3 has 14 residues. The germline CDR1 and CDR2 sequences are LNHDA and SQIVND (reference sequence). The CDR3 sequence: CASSHGISRETQYF. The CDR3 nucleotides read TGTGCCAGTAGTCACGGGATCAGTAGAGAGACCCAGTACTTC.

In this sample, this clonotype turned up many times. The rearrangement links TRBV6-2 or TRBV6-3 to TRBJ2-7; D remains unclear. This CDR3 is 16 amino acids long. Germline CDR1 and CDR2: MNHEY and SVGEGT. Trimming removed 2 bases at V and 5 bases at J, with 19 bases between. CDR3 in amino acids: CASSYTYLGLVDEQYF. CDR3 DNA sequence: TGTGCCAGCAGTTACACCTACTTAGGGCTAGTCGACGAGCAGTACTTC.

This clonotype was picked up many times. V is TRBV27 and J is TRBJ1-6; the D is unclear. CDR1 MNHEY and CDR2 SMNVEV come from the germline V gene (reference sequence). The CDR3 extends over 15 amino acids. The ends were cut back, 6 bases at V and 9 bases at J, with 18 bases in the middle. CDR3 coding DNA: TGTGCCAGCAGACCCATCCTCACCGGGCTTTCACCCCTCCACTTT. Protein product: CASRPILTGLSPLHF.

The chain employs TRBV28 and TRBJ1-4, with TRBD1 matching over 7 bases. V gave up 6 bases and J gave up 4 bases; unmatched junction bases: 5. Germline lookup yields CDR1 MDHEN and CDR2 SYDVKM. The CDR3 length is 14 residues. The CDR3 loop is CASRAGTDNEKLFF. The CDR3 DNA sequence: TGTGCCAGCAGGGCCGGGACAGATAATGAAAAACTGTTTTTT.

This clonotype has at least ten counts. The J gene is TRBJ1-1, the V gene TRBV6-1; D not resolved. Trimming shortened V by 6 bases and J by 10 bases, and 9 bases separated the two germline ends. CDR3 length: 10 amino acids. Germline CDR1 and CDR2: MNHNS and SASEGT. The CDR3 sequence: CASSYIVAFF. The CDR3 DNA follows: TGTGCCAGCAGCTACATAGTAGCTTTCTTT.

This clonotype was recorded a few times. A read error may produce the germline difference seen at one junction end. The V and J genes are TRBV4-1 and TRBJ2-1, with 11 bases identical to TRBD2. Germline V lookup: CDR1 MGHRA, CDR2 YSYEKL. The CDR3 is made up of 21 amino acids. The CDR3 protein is CASSPIDYPPTSGTNGYEQFF. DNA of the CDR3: TGTGCCAGCAGCCCGATAGATTACCCGCCGACTAGCGGGACCAACGGGTATGAGCAGTTCTTC.

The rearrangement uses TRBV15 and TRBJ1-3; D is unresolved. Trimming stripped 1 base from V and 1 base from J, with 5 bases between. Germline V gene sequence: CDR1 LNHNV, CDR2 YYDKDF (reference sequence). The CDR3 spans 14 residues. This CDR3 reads CATSRGGSGNTIYF. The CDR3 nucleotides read TGTGCCACCAGCAGAGGGGGATCTGGAAACACCATATATTTT.

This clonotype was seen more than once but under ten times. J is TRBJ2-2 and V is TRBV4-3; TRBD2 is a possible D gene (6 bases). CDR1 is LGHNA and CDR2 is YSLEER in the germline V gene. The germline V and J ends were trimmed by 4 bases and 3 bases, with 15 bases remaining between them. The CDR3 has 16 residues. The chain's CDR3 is CASSLLPGADTGELFF. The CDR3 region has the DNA TGCGCCAGCAGCCTCCTCCCGGGAGCAGACACCGGGGAGCTGTTTTTT.

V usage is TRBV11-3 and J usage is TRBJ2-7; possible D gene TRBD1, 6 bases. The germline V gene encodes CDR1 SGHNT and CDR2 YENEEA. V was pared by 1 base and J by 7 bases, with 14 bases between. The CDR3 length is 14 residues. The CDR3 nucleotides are TGTGCCAGCAGCTTAGGGTCCGGGACACAAGAGCAGTACTTC. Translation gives CASSLGSGTQEQYF.

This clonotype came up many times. CDR3 DNA: TGTGCCAGCAGCCCGGGGGAGTACGAGCAGTACTTC. Translated: CASSPGEYEQYF. The chain combines TRBV9 with TRBJ2-7; tentatively, D is TRBD2 (6 bases). CDR1 is SGDLS and CDR2 is YYNGEE in the germline V gene. The CDR3 extends over 12 amino acids. Between the trimmed V and J ends, which lost 4 bases and 4 bases, there was a span of 9 bases.

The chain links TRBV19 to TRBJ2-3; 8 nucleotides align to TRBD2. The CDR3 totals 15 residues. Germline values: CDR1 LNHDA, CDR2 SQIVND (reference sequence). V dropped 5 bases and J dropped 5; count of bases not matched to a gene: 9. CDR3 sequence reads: CASSVASGRIDTQYF. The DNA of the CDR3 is TGTGCCAGTAGTGTGGCTAGCGGGCGGATAGATACGCAGTATTTT.

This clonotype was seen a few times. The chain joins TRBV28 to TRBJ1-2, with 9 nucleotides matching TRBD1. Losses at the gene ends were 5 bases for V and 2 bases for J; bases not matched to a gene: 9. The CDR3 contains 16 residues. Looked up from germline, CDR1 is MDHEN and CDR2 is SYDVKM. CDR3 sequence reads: CASSDPGQGENYGYTF. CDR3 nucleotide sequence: TGTGCCAGCAGTGATCCGGGACAGGGCGAAAACTATGGCTACACCTTC.

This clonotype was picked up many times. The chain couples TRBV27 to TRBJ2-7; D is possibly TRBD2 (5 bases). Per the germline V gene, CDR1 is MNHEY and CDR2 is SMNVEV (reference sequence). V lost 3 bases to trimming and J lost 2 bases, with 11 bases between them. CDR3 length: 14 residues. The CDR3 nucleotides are TGTGCCAGCAGTTTTGCGGGTCCCGCCTACGAGCAGTACTTC. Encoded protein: CASSFAGPAYEQYF.

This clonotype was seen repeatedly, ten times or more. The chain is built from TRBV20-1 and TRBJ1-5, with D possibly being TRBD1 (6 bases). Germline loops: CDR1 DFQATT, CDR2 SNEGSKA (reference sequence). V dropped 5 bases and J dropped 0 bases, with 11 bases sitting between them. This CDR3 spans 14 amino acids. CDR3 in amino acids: CSAGGTYSNQPQHF. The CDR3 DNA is TGCAGTGCTGGAGGGACATATAGCAATCAGCCCCAGCATTTT.

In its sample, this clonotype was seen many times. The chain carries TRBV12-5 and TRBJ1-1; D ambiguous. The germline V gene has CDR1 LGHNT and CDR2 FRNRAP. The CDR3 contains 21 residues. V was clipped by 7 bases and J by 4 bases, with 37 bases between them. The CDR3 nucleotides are TGTGCTAGTGTTAAAGGAAAGGTAAGCCACCCCGACACCCGGACCCTCACTGAAGCTTTCTTT. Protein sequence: CASVKGKVSHPDTRTLTEAFF.

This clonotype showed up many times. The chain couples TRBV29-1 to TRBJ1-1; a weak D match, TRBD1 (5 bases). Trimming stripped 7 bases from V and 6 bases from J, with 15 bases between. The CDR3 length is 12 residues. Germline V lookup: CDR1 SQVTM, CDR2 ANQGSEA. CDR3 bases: TGCAGCGGGGAGATGGGGGTGGCTGAAGCTTTCTTT. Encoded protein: CSGEMGVAEAFF. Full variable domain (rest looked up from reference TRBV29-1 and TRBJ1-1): SAVISQKPSRDICQRGTSLTIQCQVDSQVTMMFWYRQQPGQSLTLIATANQGSEATYESGFVIDKFPISRPNLTFSTLTVSNMSPEDSSIYLCSGEMGVAEAFFGQGTRLTVV.